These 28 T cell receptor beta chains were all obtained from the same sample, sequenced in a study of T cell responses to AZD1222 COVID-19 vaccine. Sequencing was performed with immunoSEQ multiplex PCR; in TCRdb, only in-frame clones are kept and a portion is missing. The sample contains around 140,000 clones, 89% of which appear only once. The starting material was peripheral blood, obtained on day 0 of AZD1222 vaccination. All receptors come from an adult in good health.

The CDR3 sequence is CASTGSFENGYTF. CDR3 DNA: TGTGCCAGTACCGGCTCCTTCGAAAATGGCTACACCTTC. The chain is built from TRBV19 and TRBJ1-2; D ambiguous. V lost 7 bases and J lost 6, with 15 bases in between. The CDR3 is made up of 13 amino acids. The germline gives CDR1 LNHDA, CDR2 SQIVND (reference sequence). Using reference TRBV19 and TRBJ1-2 for the parts outside the CDR3, the full variable domain is DGGITQSPKYLFRKEGQNVTLSCEQNLNHDAMYWYRQDPGQGLRLIYYSQIVNDFQKGDIAEGYSVSREKKESFPLTVTSAQKNPTAFYLCASTGSFENGYTFGSGTRLTVV.

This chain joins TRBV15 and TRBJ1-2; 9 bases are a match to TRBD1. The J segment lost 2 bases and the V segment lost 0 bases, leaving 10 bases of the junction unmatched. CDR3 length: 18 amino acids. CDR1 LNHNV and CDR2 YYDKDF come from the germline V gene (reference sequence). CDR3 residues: CATSRDIIQGAANYGYTF. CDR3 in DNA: TGTGCCACCAGCAGAGATATAATACAGGGGGCGGCCAACTATGGCTACACCTTC.

CDR3 amino acids: CASSDPGIGQFF. The CDR3 bases are TGTGCCAGCAGTGACCCAGGTATTGGGCAGTTCTTC. The gene calls are TRBV2 and TRBJ2-1; the D is unclear. Germline assignment: CDR1 SNHLY and CDR2 FYNNEI. V lost 3 bases and J 12 bases, leaving 12 bases between the germline ends. The CDR3 extends over 12 amino acids.

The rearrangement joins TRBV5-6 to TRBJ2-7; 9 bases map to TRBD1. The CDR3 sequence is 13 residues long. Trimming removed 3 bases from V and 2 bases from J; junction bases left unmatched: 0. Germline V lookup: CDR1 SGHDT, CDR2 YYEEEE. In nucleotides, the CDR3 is TGTGCCAGCAGCTGGGACAGGGCCTACGAGCAGTACTTC. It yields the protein CASSWDRAYEQYF.

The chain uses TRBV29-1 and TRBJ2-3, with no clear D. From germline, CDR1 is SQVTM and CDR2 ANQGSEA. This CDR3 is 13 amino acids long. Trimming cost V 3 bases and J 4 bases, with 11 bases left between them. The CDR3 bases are TGCAGCGTTGAGCCCCCGCAGTCAGATACGCAGTATTTT. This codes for CSVEPPQSDTQYF.

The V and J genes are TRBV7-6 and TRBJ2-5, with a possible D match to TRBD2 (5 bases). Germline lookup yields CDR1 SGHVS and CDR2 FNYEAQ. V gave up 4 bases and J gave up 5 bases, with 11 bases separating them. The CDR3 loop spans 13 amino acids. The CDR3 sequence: CASSSGLDETQYF. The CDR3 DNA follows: TGTGCCAGCAGCTCCGGACTGGACGAGACCCAGTACTTC.

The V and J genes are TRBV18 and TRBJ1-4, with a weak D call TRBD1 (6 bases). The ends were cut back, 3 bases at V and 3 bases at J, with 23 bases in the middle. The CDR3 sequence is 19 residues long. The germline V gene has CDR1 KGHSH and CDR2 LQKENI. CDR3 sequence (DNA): TGTGCCAGCTCACCGATACCGTATGGGGGGCTTGGAGCTAATGAAAAACTGTTTTTT. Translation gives CASSPIPYGGLGANEKLFF.

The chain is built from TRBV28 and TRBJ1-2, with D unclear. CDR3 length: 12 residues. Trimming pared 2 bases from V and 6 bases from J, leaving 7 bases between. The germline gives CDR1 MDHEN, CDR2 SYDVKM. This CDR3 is CASSLSGNGYTF. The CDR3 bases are TGTGCCAGCAGTTTAAGTGGAAATGGCTACACCTTC.

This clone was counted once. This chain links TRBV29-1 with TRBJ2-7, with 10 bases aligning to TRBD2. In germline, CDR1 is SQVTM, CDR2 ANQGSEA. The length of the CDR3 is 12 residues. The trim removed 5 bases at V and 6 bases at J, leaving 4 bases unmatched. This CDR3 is CSVRLAGVEQYF. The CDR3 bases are TGCAGCGTTCGCCTAGCGGGAGTCGAGCAGTACTTC.

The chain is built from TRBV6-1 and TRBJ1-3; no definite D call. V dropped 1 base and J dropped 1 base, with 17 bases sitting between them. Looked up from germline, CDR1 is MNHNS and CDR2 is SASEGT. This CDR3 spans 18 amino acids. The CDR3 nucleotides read TGTGCCAGCAGTGAAGGCTACGGAAGGAGTCGATCTGGAAACACCATATATTTT. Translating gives CASSEGYGRSRSGNTIYF.

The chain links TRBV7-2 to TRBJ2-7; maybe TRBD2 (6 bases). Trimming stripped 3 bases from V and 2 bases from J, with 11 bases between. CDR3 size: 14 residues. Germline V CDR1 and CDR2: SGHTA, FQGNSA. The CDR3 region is CASSFRREAYEQYF. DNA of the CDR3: TGTGCCAGCAGCTTTCGGCGGGAAGCCTACGAGCAGTACTTC.

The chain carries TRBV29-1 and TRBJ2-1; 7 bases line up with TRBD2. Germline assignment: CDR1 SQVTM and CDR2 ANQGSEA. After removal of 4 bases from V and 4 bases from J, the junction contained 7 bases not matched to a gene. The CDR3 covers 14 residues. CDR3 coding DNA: TGCAGCGTTGTGAGGCGGGAGTTATACAATGAGCAGTTCTTC. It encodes CSVVRRELYNEQFF.

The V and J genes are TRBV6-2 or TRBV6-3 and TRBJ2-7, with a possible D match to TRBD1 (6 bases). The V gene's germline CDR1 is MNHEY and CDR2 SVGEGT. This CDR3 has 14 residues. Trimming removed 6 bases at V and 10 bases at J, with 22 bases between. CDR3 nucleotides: TGTGCCAGCAGCCATCCAGGGGCTACCCCCGAACAGTACTTC. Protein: CASSHPGATPEQYF.

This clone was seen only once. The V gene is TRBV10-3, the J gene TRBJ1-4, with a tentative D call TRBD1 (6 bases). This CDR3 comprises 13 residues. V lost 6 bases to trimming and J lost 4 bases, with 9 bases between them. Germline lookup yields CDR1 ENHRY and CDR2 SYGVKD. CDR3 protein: CAIRDRDNEKLFF. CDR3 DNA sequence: TGTGCCATCAGGGACAGAGATAATGAAAAACTGTTTTTT.

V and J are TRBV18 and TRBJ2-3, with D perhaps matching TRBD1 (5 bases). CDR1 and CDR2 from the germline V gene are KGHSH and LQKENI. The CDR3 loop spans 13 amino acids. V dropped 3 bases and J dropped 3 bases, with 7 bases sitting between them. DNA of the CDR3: TGTGCCAGCTCACCGGGGCGTACAGATACGCAGTATTTT. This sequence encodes CASSPGRTDTQYF.

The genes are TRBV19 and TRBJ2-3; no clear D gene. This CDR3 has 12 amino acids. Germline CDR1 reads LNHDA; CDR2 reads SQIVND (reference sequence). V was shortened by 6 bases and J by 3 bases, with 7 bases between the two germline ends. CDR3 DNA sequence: TGTGCCAGTAGCAAGGAGACAGATACGCAGTATTTT. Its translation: CASSKETDTQYF. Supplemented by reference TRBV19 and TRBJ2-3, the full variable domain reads DGGITQSPKYLFRKEGQNVTLSCEQNLNHDAMYWYRQDPGQGLRLIYYSQIVNDFQKGDIAEGYSVSREKKESFPLTVTSAQKNPTAFYLCASSKETDTQYFGPGTRLTVL.

In DNA form, the CDR3 reads TGTGCTAGTGGTTTCGGGACTAGCGGGGAGGGAAGCTCCTACAATGAGCAGTTCTTC. It is translated as CASGFGTSGEGSSYNEQFF. This chain connects TRBV12-5 to TRBJ2-1, with 13 bases lining up with TRBD2. Germline V gene sequence: CDR1 LGHNT, CDR2 FRNRAP. Trimming at V came to 3 bases and at J to 0 bases, leaving 8 bases not matched to a gene. The CDR3 is made up of 19 amino acids.

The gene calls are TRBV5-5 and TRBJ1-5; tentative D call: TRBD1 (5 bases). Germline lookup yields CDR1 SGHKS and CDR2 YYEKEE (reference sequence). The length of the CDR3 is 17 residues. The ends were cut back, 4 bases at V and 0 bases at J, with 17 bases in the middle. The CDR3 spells CASSKGHPDLSNQPQHF. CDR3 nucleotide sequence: TGTGCCAGCAGCAAAGGACATCCGGACCTTAGCAATCAGCCCCAGCATTTT.

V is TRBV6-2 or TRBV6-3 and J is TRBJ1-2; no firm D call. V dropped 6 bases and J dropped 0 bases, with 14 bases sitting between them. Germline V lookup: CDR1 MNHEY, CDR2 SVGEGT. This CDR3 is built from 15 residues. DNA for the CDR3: TGTGCCAGCAGCCGCCCCGCGGTGACTAACTATGGCTACACCTTC. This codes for CASSRPAVTNYGYTF.

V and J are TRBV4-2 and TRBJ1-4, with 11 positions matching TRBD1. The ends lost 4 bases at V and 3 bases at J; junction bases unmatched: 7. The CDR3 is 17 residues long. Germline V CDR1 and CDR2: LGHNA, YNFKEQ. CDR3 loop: CASSLGQGGDANEKLFF. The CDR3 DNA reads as TGTGCCAGCAGCCTGGGACAGGGGGGGGATGCTAATGAAAAACTGTTTTTT.

The CDR3 here is CASTSGDIRGYTF. The CDR3 bases are TGCGCCAGCACGAGTGGGGACATTCGGGGCTACACCTTC. V is TRBV5-1 and J is TRBJ1-2; perhaps TRBD1 as D (6 bases). The CDR3 has 13 residues. Germline values: CDR1 SGHRS, CDR2 YFSETQ. The V end lost 6 bases, the J end lost 8 bases, and 17 bases lay between the germline ends.

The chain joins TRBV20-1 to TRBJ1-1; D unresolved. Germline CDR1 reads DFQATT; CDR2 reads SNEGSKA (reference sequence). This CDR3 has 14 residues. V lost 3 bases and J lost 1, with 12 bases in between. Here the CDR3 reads CSASHSLRNTEAFF. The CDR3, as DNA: TGCAGTGCTAGTCACAGCTTAAGGAACACTGAAGCTTTCTTT.

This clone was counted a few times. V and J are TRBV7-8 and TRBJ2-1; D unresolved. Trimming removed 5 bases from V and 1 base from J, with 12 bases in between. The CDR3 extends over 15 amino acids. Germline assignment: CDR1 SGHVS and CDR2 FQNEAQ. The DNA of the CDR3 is TGTGCCAGCAGCCAAAGGATTACGTCCTACAATGAGCAGTTCTTC. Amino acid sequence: CASSQRITSYNEQFF.

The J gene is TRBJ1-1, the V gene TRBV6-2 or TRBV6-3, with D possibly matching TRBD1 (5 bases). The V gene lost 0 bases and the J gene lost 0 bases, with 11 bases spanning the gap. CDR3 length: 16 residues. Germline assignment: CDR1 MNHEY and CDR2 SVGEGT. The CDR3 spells CASSYSSGRVNTEAFF. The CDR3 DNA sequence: TGTGCCAGCAGTTACTCGTCGGGACGGGTGAACACTGAAGCTTTCTTT.

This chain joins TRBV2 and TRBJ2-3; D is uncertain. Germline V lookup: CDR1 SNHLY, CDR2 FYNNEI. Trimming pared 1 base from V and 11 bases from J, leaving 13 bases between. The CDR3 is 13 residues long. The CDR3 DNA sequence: TGTGCCAGCAGTGAAGAGAGTCCTCGTGTGCAGTATTTT. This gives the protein CASSEESPRVQYF.

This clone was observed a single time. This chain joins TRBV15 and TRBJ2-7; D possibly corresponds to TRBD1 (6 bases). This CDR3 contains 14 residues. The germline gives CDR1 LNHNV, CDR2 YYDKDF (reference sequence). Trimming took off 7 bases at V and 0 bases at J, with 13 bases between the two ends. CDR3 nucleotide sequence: TGTGCCACCAATACACAGGGCTACTCCTACGAGCAGTACTTC. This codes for CATNTQGYSYEQYF.

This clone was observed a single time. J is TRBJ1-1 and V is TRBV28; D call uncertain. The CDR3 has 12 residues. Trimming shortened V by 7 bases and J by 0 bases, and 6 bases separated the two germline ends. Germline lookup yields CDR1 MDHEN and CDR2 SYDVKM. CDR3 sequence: CASIGLNTEAFF. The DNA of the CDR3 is TGTGCCAGCATAGGGCTGAACACTGAAGCTTTCTTT.

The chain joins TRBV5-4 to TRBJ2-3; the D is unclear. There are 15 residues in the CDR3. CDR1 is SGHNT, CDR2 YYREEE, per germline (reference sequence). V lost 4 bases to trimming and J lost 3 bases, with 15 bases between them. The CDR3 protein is CASSLQGGVTDTQYF. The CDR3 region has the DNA TGTGCCAGCAGCCTACAAGGCGGAGTGACAGATACGCAGTATTTT.